These 17 T cell receptor beta chains came from one sample sequenced in a study of blood T cells in healthy people across ages. A second about 7 to 11 cycle PCR used barcoded and J-beta primers. TCRdb re-derived calls from the 5' RACE reads in MiXCR, one entry per CDR3 protein. This table holds around 1,600,000 distinct CDR3 sequences, roughly two fifths found once. Material for sequencing was blood. These receptors all stem from a woman under 30 in good health.

This clonotype turned up a few times. The chain carries TRBV5-1 and TRBJ2-7, with D unresolved. Per the germline V gene, CDR1 is SGHRS and CDR2 is YFSETQ. Deletions cut 0 bases from V and 5 bases from J, with 15 bases between. This CDR3 spans 15 amino acids. CDR3 sequence reads: CASSLGTAGFHEQYF. As DNA, the CDR3 is TGCGCCAGCAGCTTGGGTACAGCTGGATTCCACGAGCAGTACTTC.

V usage is TRBV12-3 or TRBV12-4 and J usage is TRBJ2-3; unclear D gene. V dropped 5 bases and J dropped 4 bases, with 13 bases sitting between them. The CDR3 sequence is 14 residues long. The CDR3 nucleotides read TGTGCCAGCAGTCACCCGATCCGCGCAGATACGCAGTATTTT. Protein product: CASSHPIRADTQYF.

The rearrangement links TRBV12-3 or TRBV12-4 to TRBJ1-2; D is undetermined. V lost 3 bases, J lost 5 bases, and 13 bases lay in between. The CDR3 extends over 14 amino acids. The CDR3 loop is CASSLFGVGYGYTF. The DNA for the CDR3 is TGTGCCAGCAGTTTGTTCGGCGTTGGATATGGCTACACCTTC.

This clonotype was seen a handful of times. The rearrangement uses TRBV19 and TRBJ1-5, with no clear D. Germline V gene sequence: CDR1 LNHDA, CDR2 SQIVND (reference sequence). The CDR3 is made up of 19 amino acids. Trimming took off 3 bases at V and 0 bases at J, with 21 bases between the two ends. DNA of the CDR3: TGTGCCAGTAGTATTCGTCCGCAGTCTGGTTGGGCTAGCAATCAGCCCCAGCATTTT. This sequence encodes CASSIRPQSGWASNQPQHF.

In this sample, this clonotype turned up a few times. The chain is built from TRBV12-3 or TRBV12-4 and TRBJ1-5; D is unresolved. The CDR3 contains 13 residues. V gave up 3 bases and J gave up 7 bases, with 10 bases separating them. The CDR3 region is CASSFMTQQPQHF. The DNA of the CDR3 is TGTGCCAGCAGTTTTATGACCCAGCAGCCCCAGCATTTT.

The table lists this clonotype with a few counts. The V call is TRBV20-1, the J call TRBJ2-7, with 9 nucleotides matching TRBD1. The J segment lost 2 bases and the V segment lost 0 bases, leaving 2 bases of the junction unmatched. Germline V gene sequence: CDR1 DFQATT, CDR2 SNEGSKA (reference sequence). CDR3 length: 14 residues. The CDR3 reads CSARDGTGPYEQYF. As DNA, the CDR3 is TGCAGTGCTAGAGATGGGACAGGGCCCTACGAGCAGTACTTC.

This clonotype was counted only a few times. The chain has TRBV5-6 and TRBJ2-1; D gene uncertain. CDR3 size: 14 residues. V lost 1 base, J lost 3 bases, and 8 bases lay in between. The germline V gene has CDR1 SGHDT and CDR2 YYEEEE. CDR3 DNA: TGTGCCAGCAGCTTGACCAATCACTACAATGAGCAGTTCTTC. This codes for CASSLTNHYNEQFF.

The chain has TRBV7-9 and TRBJ2-2; weak D call: TRBD1 (6 bases). Per germline, CDR1 SEHNR and CDR2 FQNEAQ (reference sequence). The V end lost 5 bases, the J end lost 6 bases, and 13 bases lay between the germline ends. This CDR3 has 14 amino acids. The CDR3 sequence is CASSMGTNPGELFF. The CDR3 DNA reads TGTGCCAGCAGCATGGGGACAAACCCCGGGGAGCTGTTTTTT.

This clonotype was seen a few times. V usage is TRBV5-1 and J usage is TRBJ1-1; D possibly corresponds to TRBD1 (6 bases). The germline gives CDR1 SGHRS, CDR2 YFSETQ. Trimming removed 0 bases at V and 4 bases at J, with 16 bases between. The length of the CDR3 is 16 residues. CDR3 in amino acids: CASSLGGAGDGTEAFF. The CDR3, as DNA: TGCGCCAGCAGCTTGGGAGGTGCAGGGGATGGCACTGAAGCTTTCTTT.

V and J are TRBV4-3 and TRBJ1-5; tentatively, D is TRBD1 (6 bases). Trimming removed 0 bases at V and 6 bases at J, with 15 bases between. Germline V CDR1 and CDR2: LGHNA, YSLEER. This CDR3 spans 16 amino acids. CDR3 bases: TGCGCCAGCAGCCAAGACCTGGGAACAGGGCTTCAGCCCCAGCATTTT. Protein product: CASSQDLGTGLQPQHF.

This clonotype has more than one count but fewer than ten. V usage is TRBV18 and J usage is TRBJ1-6, with D perhaps matching TRBD1 (5 bases). In germline, CDR1 is KGHSH, CDR2 LQKENI. The germline V and J ends were trimmed by 3 bases and 8 bases, with 8 bases remaining between them. CDR3 length: 13 amino acids. The CDR3 protein is CASSPGVDSPLHF. Written as DNA, the CDR3 is TGTGCCAGCTCACCGGGGGTTGATTCACCCCTCCACTTT.

This rearrangement joins TRBV7-9 to TRBJ2-1; D gene ambiguous. V lost 2 bases, J lost 4 bases, and 21 bases lay in between. The CDR3 has 18 amino acids. From germline, CDR1 is SEHNR and CDR2 FQNEAQ (reference sequence). DNA of the CDR3: TGTGCCAGCAGCTTACAGCCGAACGGGCAAATAAAATACAATGAGCAGTTCTTC. It encodes CASSLQPNGQIKYNEQFF.

The chain carries TRBV27 and TRBJ2-1; D is unresolved. The CDR3 loop spans 13 amino acids. Germline V lookup: CDR1 MNHEY, CDR2 SMNVEV (reference sequence). Between the trimmed V and J ends, which lost 4 bases and 2 bases, there was a span of 6 bases. In DNA form, the CDR3 reads TGTGCCAGCAGTTCCATTCCCTACAATGAGCAGTTCTTC. Protein: CASSSIPYNEQFF.

This clonotype was observed at least ten times. The chain carries TRBV25-1 and TRBJ2-3, with D perhaps being TRBD1 or TRBD2 (5 bases each). Per germline, CDR1 MGHDK and CDR2 SYGVNS. This CDR3 spans 15 amino acids. V lost 4 bases to trimming and J lost 2 bases, with 13 bases between them. The CDR3 is CASSGDRGPTDTQYF. The DNA for the CDR3 is TGTGCCAGCAGTGGAGATCGGGGCCCCACAGATACGCAGTATTTT.

This rearrangement joins TRBV6-2 or TRBV6-3 to TRBJ2-1, with 10 bases aligning to TRBD1. Trimming cost V 6 bases and J 7 bases; bases outside gene matches: 3. Germline V gene data show CDR1 as MNHEY and CDR2 as SVGEGT. The length of the CDR3 is 13 residues. CDR3 amino acids: CASRTGGWNEQFF. CDR3 DNA sequence: TGTGCCAGCAGGACAGGGGGCTGGAATGAGCAGTTCTTC.

V and J are TRBV9 and TRBJ2-1, with TRBD2 matching 9 bases. With V trimmed by 0 bases and J by 3 bases, 7 bases remained unmatched. The CDR3 has 17 residues. From germline, CDR1 is SGDLS and CDR2 YYNGEE. The CDR3 DNA follows: TGTGCCAGCAGCGTAGCTACTGGTAGCGGGAGCTACAATGAGCAGTTCTTC. Amino acid sequence: CASSVATGSGSYNEQFF.

This clonotype was counted only a few times. The V and J genes are TRBV4-1 and TRBJ1-4; D possibly corresponds to TRBD1 (5 bases). The CDR3 runs 14 residues. Trimming removed 2 bases at V and 10 bases at J, with 14 bases between. Per germline, CDR1 MGHRA and CDR2 YSYEKL. The CDR3 loop is CASSQPLGAGKLFF. The DNA of the CDR3 is TGCGCCAGCAGCCAACCCCTTGGGGCAGGAAAACTGTTTTTT.